The T cell receptor beta chain under discussion was sequenced for a study of blood T cell repertoires in COVID-19 (TCRdb year 2020). For the wider study: The collaborator samples originated in the United States, Italy and Spain and spanned the acute and convalescent phases of COVID-19. The repertoires were released in a freely available public database meant as a resource for research on the immune response to SARS-CoV-2. Where HLA class I and class II types were available, the types were taken from metadata supplied by the sample provider, not from assay-based typing. The samples were drawn from the first 160 participants of the ongoing ImmuneRACE study and from 1,254 subjects provided by 6 global collaborators. Sample metadata almost always included a de-identified subject ID, COVID-19 status, age in years and sex. Subjects who had been exposed to COVID-19, were actively infected with it, or had recovered from it provided the deeply sampled blood TCRbeta repertoires that made up the dataset. The prospective study material was composed of cDNA or gDNA derived from T cells, B-cell-depleted T cells, or PBMCs. The paper as a whole reports these results and caveats: The amount of clinical and demographic metadata varied by source and participant and was provided uncurated.

The immunoSEQ Assay, a bias-controlled multiplex PCR, was used to amplify TCRbeta CDR3 regions from genomic DNA. In the original analysis: The number of nucleated cells in each sample was estimated from the amplification of reference gene primers within the assay. Sequence reads were collapsed and filtered to measure the absolute abundance of every unique TCRbeta CDR3 rearrangement. For each sample, productive Simpson clonality was calculated as the square root of Simpson's diversity index across productive rearrangements. TCRdb mirrors the immuneACCESS table, restricted to in-frame sequences. Some clones are absent from its copies; in checked studies, under half trace to an unresolved V gene, and the reason for the others is unknown. The V and J calls and the clone size are those of that table, but D and trimming were determined from the DNA. The sample data list a few hundred thousand clones, and about 90% of these were observed just once. The ten biggest clones cover around 1.3% of the sample.

Comment on this clone: It lacks a known antigen. No qualities accompany the bases; no much larger clone lies one base away.

The collaborating institutions used their own protocols to collect whole blood in K2EDTA tubes. For TCRbeta analysis, collaborators shipped samples as frozen whole blood, isolated PBMCs, or DNA extracted from either of those sample types. After removal of 4 bases from V and 2 bases from J, the junction retains 10 bases not matched to a gene. Counted from cysteine to phenylalanine, this CDR3 has 16 amino acids. Only the CDR3 DNA is retained, 48 bases long and in frame from the first base. Taken from the germline V gene, the CDR1 and CDR2 loops are ENHRY and SYGVKD. The sequenced sample consisted of peripheral blood. The V and J segments used are TRBV10-3 and TRBJ2-5; 7 bases in between match TRBD2. This TCR derives from a man in his forties or fifties with acute or convalescent COVID-19. The CDR3 reads CAISVSSGEGQETQYF. The nucleotide sequence reads TGTGCCATCAGTGTTTCCAGCGGGGAAGGTCAAGAGACCCAGTACTTC.